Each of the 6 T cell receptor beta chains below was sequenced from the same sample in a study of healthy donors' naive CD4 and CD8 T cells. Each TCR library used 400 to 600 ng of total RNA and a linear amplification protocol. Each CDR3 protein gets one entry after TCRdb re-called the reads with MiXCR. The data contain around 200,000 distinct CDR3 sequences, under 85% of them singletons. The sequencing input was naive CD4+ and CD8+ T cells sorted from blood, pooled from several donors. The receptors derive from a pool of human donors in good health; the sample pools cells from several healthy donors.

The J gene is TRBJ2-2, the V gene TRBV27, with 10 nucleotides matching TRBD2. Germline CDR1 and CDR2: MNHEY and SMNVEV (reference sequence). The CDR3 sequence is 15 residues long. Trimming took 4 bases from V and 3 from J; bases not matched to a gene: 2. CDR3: CASSSGTSDTGELFF. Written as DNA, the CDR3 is TGTGCCAGCAGTTCCGGGACTAGCGACACCGGGGAGCTGTTTTTT.

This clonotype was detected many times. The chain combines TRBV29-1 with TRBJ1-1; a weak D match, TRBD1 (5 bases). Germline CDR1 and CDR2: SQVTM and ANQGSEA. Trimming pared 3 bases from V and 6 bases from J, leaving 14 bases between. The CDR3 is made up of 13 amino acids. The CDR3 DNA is TGCAGCGTTGATTCGGGCAGGGAAGCTGAAGCTTTCTTT. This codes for CSVDSGREAEAFF.

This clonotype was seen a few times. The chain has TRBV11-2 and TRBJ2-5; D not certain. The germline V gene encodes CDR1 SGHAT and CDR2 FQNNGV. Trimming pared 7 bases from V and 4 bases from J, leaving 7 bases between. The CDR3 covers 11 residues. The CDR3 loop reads CASMEGETQYF. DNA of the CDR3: TGTGCCAGCATGGAAGGAGAGACCCAGTACTTC.

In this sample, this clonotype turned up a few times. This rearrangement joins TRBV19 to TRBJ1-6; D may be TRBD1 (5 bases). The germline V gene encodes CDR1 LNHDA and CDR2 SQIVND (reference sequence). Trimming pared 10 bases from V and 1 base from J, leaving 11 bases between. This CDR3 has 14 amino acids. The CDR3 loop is CATMEGSYNSPLHF. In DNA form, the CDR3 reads TGTGCCACAATGGAGGGGTCCTATAATTCACCCCTCCACTTT.

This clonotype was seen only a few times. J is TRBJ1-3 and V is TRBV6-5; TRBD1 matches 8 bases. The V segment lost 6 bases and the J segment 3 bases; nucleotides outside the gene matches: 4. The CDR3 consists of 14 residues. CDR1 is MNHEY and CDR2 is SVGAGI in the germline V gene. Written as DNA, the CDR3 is TGTGCCAGCAGCGGACAGGGACATGGAAACACCATATATTTT. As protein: CASSGQGHGNTIYF.

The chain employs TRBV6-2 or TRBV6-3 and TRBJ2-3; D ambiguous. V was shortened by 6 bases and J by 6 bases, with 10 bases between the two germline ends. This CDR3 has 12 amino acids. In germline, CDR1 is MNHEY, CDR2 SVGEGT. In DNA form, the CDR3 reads TGTGCCAGCAGCGAGTCCCCGGATACGCAGTATTTT. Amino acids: CASSESPDTQYF.